The rows below give T cell receptor beta chains drawn from one sample of a study of T-cell memory formation after mild COVID-19. TCRdb recomputed calls from the 5' RACE reads with MiXCR, one row per CDR3 protein. The data contain about 620,000 distinct CDR3 sequences, more than 15% of them singletons. Sequences were obtained from PBMCs or a T cell subset sorted from them (not recorded which). The origin of the receptors is an adult woman who had mild COVID-19 (a few samples of this study predate the infection). Cell type and time point are not known. Both conserved end residues are part of each CDR3. D genes are given only for firm matches. Not every row has a clone size; where given, it reads once, few, many or a size class.

abundance: .; v_gene: TRBV12-3/TRBV12-4; j_gene: TRBJ2-3; d_gene: .; CDR3aa: CASSLSTRGTDTQYF; CDR3nt: TGTGCCAGCAGTTTATCAACGAGGGGGACAGATACGCAGTATTTT
abundance: .; v_gene: TRBV9; j_gene: TRBJ2-1; d_gene: TRBD2; CDR3aa: CASSGESSGIYNEQFF; CDR3nt: TGTGCCAGCAGCGGGGAATCTAGCGGGATCTACAATGAGCAGTTCTTC
abundance: .; v_gene: TRBV19; j_gene: TRBJ2-2; d_gene: TRBD2; CDR3aa: CASKLAVFVTGELFF; CDR3nt: TGTGCCAGTAAACTAGCGGTCTTTGTCACCGGGGAGCTGTTTTTT
abundance: few; v_gene: TRBV4-3; j_gene: TRBJ2-3; d_gene: TRBD2; CDR3aa: CASSQGSGRAYFTDTQYF; CDR3nt: TGCGCCAGCAGTCAAGGTAGCGGGAGGGCCTATTTCACAGATACGCAGTATTTT
abundance: few; v_gene: TRBV24-1; j_gene: TRBJ2-3; d_gene: .; CDR3aa: CATGWGSTDTQYF; CDR3nt: TGTGCCACCGGCTGGGGAAGCACAGATACGCAGTATTTT
abundance: many; v_gene: TRBV13; j_gene: TRBJ2-3; d_gene: .; CDR3aa: CASSFRPRWDTQYF; CDR3nt: TGTGCCAGCAGCTTTCGGCCGCGCTGGGATACGCAGTATTTT
abundance: .; v_gene: TRBV7-9; j_gene: TRBJ2-1; d_gene: .; CDR3aa: CASSPEVAGYNEQFF; CDR3nt: TGTGCCAGCAGCCCAGAGGTGGCCGGATACAATGAGCAGTTCTTC
abundance: .; v_gene: TRBV20-1; j_gene: TRBJ1-1; d_gene: .; CDR3aa: CSARDGGLGTEAFF; CDR3nt: TGCAGTGCTAGAGATGGAGGGTTGGGCACTGAAGCTTTCTTT
abundance: .; v_gene: TRBV5-1; j_gene: TRBJ1-4; d_gene: .; CDR3aa: CASSSTAKNEKLFF; CDR3nt: TGCGCCAGCAGCTCGACAGCCAAAAATGAAAAACTGTTTTTT
abundance: .; v_gene: TRBV20-1; j_gene: TRBJ2-7; d_gene: TRBD2; CDR3aa: CSSLAGGHYEQYF; CDR3nt: TGCAGTTCTCTAGCGGGAGGGCACTACGAGCAGTACTTC
abundance: few; v_gene: TRBV2; j_gene: TRBJ2-5; d_gene: .; CDR3aa: CASRGGPGSREETQYF; CDR3nt: TGTGCCAGCAGGGGGGGCCCGGGAAGTCGGGAGGAGACCCAGTACTTC
abundance: many; v_gene: TRBV12-3/TRBV12-4; j_gene: TRBJ2-1; d_gene: TRBD2; CDR3aa: CASSFSGSGRKGEQFF; CDR3nt: TGTGCCAGCAGTTTCTCGGGTAGCGGGAGAAAGGGTGAGCAGTTCTTC
abundance: .; v_gene: TRBV29-1; j_gene: TRBJ1-2; d_gene: .; CDR3aa: CSVLDSGYGYTF; CDR3nt: TGCAGCGTCTTGGACTCGGGATATGGCTACACCTTC
abundance: few; v_gene: TRBV4-1; j_gene: TRBJ2-7; d_gene: TRBD1; CDR3aa: CASSQEQTGAPSSYEQYF; CDR3nt: TGCGCCAGCAGCCAAGAGCAAACAGGGGCCCCCAGCTCCTACGAGCAGTACTTC
abundance: few; v_gene: TRBV7-9; j_gene: TRBJ2-5; d_gene: .; CDR3aa: CASSSLRDIKETQYF; CDR3nt: TGTGCCAGCAGCTCACTCCGGGACATTAAAGAGACCCAGTACTTC
abundance: few; v_gene: TRBV2; j_gene: TRBJ2-7; d_gene: TRBD1; CDR3aa: CASVRDRTYEQYF; CDR3nt: TGTGCCAGCGTCCGGGACAGGACCTACGAGCAGTACTTC
abundance: .; v_gene: TRBV19; j_gene: TRBJ2-3; d_gene: .; CDR3aa: CASSTPRPSTDTQYF; CDR3nt: TGTGCCAGTAGTACCCCCCGGCCTAGCACAGATACGCAGTATTTT
abundance: few; v_gene: TRBV29-1; j_gene: TRBJ2-3; d_gene: .; CDR3aa: CSVLDGTDTQYF; CDR3nt: TGCAGCGTTCTAGACGGCACAGATACGCAGTATTTT
abundance: .; v_gene: TRBV12-3/TRBV12-4; j_gene: TRBJ2-6; d_gene: TRBD1; CDR3aa: CASRTGGIGANVLTF; CDR3nt: TGTGCCAGCAGGACAGGGGGAATAGGGGCCAACGTCCTGACTTTC
abundance: few; v_gene: TRBV12-3/TRBV12-4; j_gene: TRBJ2-5; d_gene: TRBD2; CDR3aa: CASTLGGGETQYF; CDR3nt: TGTGCCAGCACCCTGGGGGGGGGAGAGACCCAGTACTTC
abundance: .; v_gene: TRBV6-2/TRBV6-3; j_gene: TRBJ1-1; d_gene: TRBD1; CDR3aa: CASSKTGGAGSEAFF; CDR3nt: TGTGCCAGCAGTAAAACAGGGGGCGCCGGGTCGGAAGCTTTCTTT
abundance: few; v_gene: TRBV29-1; j_gene: TRBJ1-5; d_gene: .; CDR3aa: CSVASGPSNQPQHF; CDR3nt: TGCAGCGTTGCAAGCGGACCTAGCAATCAGCCCCAGCATTTT
abundance: .; v_gene: TRBV4-1; j_gene: TRBJ2-1; d_gene: .; CDR3aa: CASSQVELAVYNEQFF; CDR3nt: TGCGCCAGCAGCCAAGTTGAACTAGCCGTATACAATGAGCAGTTCTTC
abundance: few; v_gene: TRBV5-6; j_gene: TRBJ2-1; d_gene: TRBD1; CDR3aa: CASSSLATGYDLDEQFF; CDR3nt: TGTGCCAGCAGCTCCCTCGCGACAGGGTATGATTTGGATGAGCAGTTCTTC
abundance: .; v_gene: TRBV6-6; j_gene: TRBJ2-7; d_gene: TRBD1; CDR3aa: CASSYPGQTGYEQYF; CDR3nt: TGTGCCAGCAGTTACCCGGGACAGACCGGTTACGAGCAGTACTTC
abundance: few; v_gene: TRBV7-2; j_gene: TRBJ2-5; d_gene: .; CDR3aa: CASSLAGLVVAPETQYF; CDR3nt: TGTGCCAGCAGCTTAGCGGGACTCGTCGTCGCCCCTGAGACCCAGTACTTC
abundance: few; v_gene: TRBV12-3/TRBV12-4; j_gene: TRBJ2-7; d_gene: TRBD2; CDR3aa: CASSLGSGGPLGEQYF; CDR3nt: TGTGCCAGCAGTTTGGGTAGCGGGGGGCCCCTAGGCGAGCAGTACTTC
abundance: .; v_gene: TRBV7-7; j_gene: TRBJ2-3; d_gene: TRBD2; CDR3aa: CASSPTSGGARDTQYF; CDR3nt: TGTGCCAGCAGCCCGACTAGCGGGGGGGCGCGGGATACGCAGTATTTT
abundance: few; v_gene: TRBV21-1; j_gene: TRBJ2-2; d_gene: .; CDR3aa: CASSKGLPSGTGGELFF; CDR3nt: TGTGCCAGCAGCAAAGGACTGCCTAGCGGGACGGGCGGGGAGCTGTTTTTT
abundance: .; v_gene: TRBV5-1; j_gene: TRBJ2-1; d_gene: TRBD1; CDR3aa: CASSLVSTGETEQFF; CDR3nt: TGCGCCAGCAGCTTGGTTTCAACAGGGGAAACTGAGCAGTTCTTC
abundance: .; v_gene: TRBV20-1; j_gene: TRBJ2-7; d_gene: .; CDR3aa: CSAKLATYEQYF; CDR3nt: TGCAGTGCAAAGTTAGCTACCTACGAGCAGTACTTC
abundance: .; v_gene: TRBV12-3/TRBV12-4; j_gene: TRBJ2-7; d_gene: .; CDR3aa: CASTRGEFTYEQYF; CDR3nt: TGTGCCAGCACGCGGGGTGAATTTACCTACGAGCAGTACTTC
abundance: .; v_gene: TRBV19; j_gene: TRBJ2-3; d_gene: .; CDR3aa: CASSITGVGTVTQYF; CDR3nt: TGTGCCAGTAGTATAACGGGCGTTGGCACAGTTACGCAGTATTTT
abundance: few; v_gene: TRBV7-9; j_gene: TRBJ2-3; d_gene: TRBD2; CDR3aa: CASSAQARLAPTDTQYF; CDR3nt: TGTGCCAGCAGCGCCCAGGCCCGACTAGCTCCCACAGATACGCAGTATTTT
abundance: .; v_gene: TRBV25-1; j_gene: TRBJ1-1; d_gene: .; CDR3aa: CASSEFVGTTTKKAFF; CDR3nt: TGTGCCAGCAGTGAATTTGTCGGGACTACCACCAAGAAAGCTTTCTTT
abundance: many; v_gene: TRBV7-9; j_gene: TRBJ2-3; d_gene: .; CDR3aa: CASSFEEFTDTQYF; CDR3nt: TGTGCCAGCAGCTTTGAAGAGTTCACAGATACGCAGTATTTT
abundance: .; v_gene: TRBV2; j_gene: TRBJ2-4; d_gene: .; CDR3aa: CASTGVRGTVIQYF; CDR3nt: TGTGCCAGCACTGGGGTGAGAGGGACGGTCATTCAGTACTTC
abundance: .; v_gene: TRBV5-1; j_gene: TRBJ2-7; d_gene: .; CDR3aa: CASSSTMRSYEQYF; CDR3nt: TGCGCCAGCAGCTCCACCATGCGCTCCTACGAGCAGTACTTC
abundance: few; v_gene: TRBV20-1; j_gene: TRBJ2-7; d_gene: .; CDR3aa: CSALTSPSYEQYF; CDR3nt: TGCAGTGCCCTGACTAGTCCCAGTTACGAGCAGTACTTC
abundance: .; v_gene: TRBV3-1; j_gene: TRBJ1-2; d_gene: .; CDR3aa: CASSQDTRGYTF; CDR3nt: TGTGCCAGCAGCCAAGATACCCGGGGCTACACCTTC
abundance: .; v_gene: TRBV12-3/TRBV12-4; j_gene: TRBJ1-2; d_gene: .; CDR3aa: CASSFRVKTAYGYTF; CDR3nt: TGTGCCAGCAGTTTTCGGGTTAAGACGGCCTATGGCTACACCTTC
abundance: .; v_gene: TRBV11-2; j_gene: TRBJ2-7; d_gene: .; CDR3aa: CASSLTGVGSYEQYF; CDR3nt: TGTGCCAGCAGCTTGACGGGAGTGGGCTCCTACGAGCAGTACTTC
abundance: few; v_gene: TRBV4-1; j_gene: TRBJ1-2; d_gene: TRBD1; CDR3aa: CASSQPTGSRIYGYTF; CDR3nt: TGCGCCAGCAGCCAACCGACAGGGTCGAGAATCTATGGCTACACCTTC
abundance: few; v_gene: TRBV20-1; j_gene: TRBJ1-5; d_gene: TRBD1; CDR3aa: CSARAGTGGKNQPQHF; CDR3nt: TGCAGTGCTAGGGCCGGGACAGGGGGTAAAAATCAGCCCCAGCATTTT
abundance: .; v_gene: TRBV5-5; j_gene: TRBJ1-4; d_gene: .; CDR3aa: CASSPRDIPFYEKLFF; CDR3nt: TGTGCCAGCAGCCCCAGGGACATTCCCTTTTATGAAAAACTGTTTTTT
abundance: .; v_gene: TRBV20-1; j_gene: TRBJ2-1; d_gene: .; CDR3aa: CSASLVSGFYNEQFF; CDR3nt: TGCAGTGCTAGCCTCGTAAGCGGGTTTTACAATGAGCAGTTCTTC
abundance: .; v_gene: TRBV4-2; j_gene: TRBJ2-5; d_gene: .; CDR3aa: CASSLIISGQETQYF; CDR3nt: TGTGCCAGCAGCCTTATCATTAGCGGCCAAGAGACCCAGTACTTC
abundance: few; v_gene: TRBV6-2/TRBV6-3; j_gene: TRBJ2-1; d_gene: .; CDR3aa: CASSYSIGHGPGQFF; CDR3nt: TGTGCCAGCAGTTACTCGATCGGGCACGGCCCCGGGCAGTTCTTC
abundance: .; v_gene: TRBV2; j_gene: TRBJ1-4; d_gene: .; CDR3aa: CATKNGQSNEKLFF; CDR3nt: TGTGCCACAAAGAATGGGCAGTCTAATGAAAAACTGTTTTTT
abundance: few; v_gene: TRBV12-3/TRBV12-4; j_gene: TRBJ1-1; d_gene: .; CDR3aa: CASSGRALRGLGTEAFF; CDR3nt: TGTGCCAGCAGTGGACGGGCCCTGCGGGGGCTGGGCACTGAAGCTTTCTTT
abundance: .; v_gene: TRBV5-1; j_gene: TRBJ1-2; d_gene: TRBD1; CDR3aa: CASSLAILEDRGPNYGYTF; CDR3nt: TGCGCCAGCAGCTTGGCCATCCTGGAAGACAGGGGTCCTAACTATGGCTACACCTTC
abundance: few; v_gene: TRBV5-6; j_gene: TRBJ2-7; d_gene: TRBD1; CDR3aa: CASSSQGQKYYEQYF; CDR3nt: TGTGCCAGCAGCTCCCAGGGACAGAAGTACTACGAGCAGTACTTC
abundance: .; v_gene: TRBV20-1; j_gene: TRBJ2-1; d_gene: .; CDR3aa: CSARDLVADSSYNEQFF; CDR3nt: TGCAGTGCTAGAGATCTGGTAGCGGATAGCTCCTACAATGAGCAGTTCTTC
abundance: .; v_gene: TRBV27; j_gene: TRBJ2-1; d_gene: .; CDR3aa: CASSLSPSFYNEQFF; CDR3nt: TGTGCCAGCAGTTTATCCCCTAGCTTCTACAATGAGCAGTTCTTC
abundance: once; v_gene: TRBV27; j_gene: TRBJ2-7; d_gene: TRBD1; CDR3aa: CASSLSGTANYEQYF; CDR3nt: TGTGCCAGCAGTTTATCGGGGACAGCGAACTACGAGCAGTACTTC
abundance: few; v_gene: TRBV5-1; j_gene: TRBJ1-2; d_gene: .; CDR3aa: CASRKGENYGYTF; CDR3nt: TGCGCCAGCAGGAAGGGGGAGAACTATGGCTACACCTTC
abundance: .; v_gene: TRBV12-3/TRBV12-4; j_gene: TRBJ2-1; d_gene: TRBD1; CDR3aa: CASSSAPDRVRGEQFF; CDR3nt: TGTGCCAGCAGTTCAGCCCCGGACAGGGTACGGGGTGAGCAGTTCTTC
abundance: .; v_gene: TRBV12-3/TRBV12-4; j_gene: TRBJ1-4; d_gene: TRBD1; CDR3aa: CASSAPGQGFEKLFF; CDR3nt: TGTGCCAGCAGTGCCCCGGGACAGGGGTTTGAAAAACTGTTTTTT
abundance: .; v_gene: TRBV6-2/TRBV6-3; j_gene: TRBJ2-3; d_gene: TRBD2; CDR3aa: CASSYGLAGPTDTQYF; CDR3nt: TGTGCCAGCAGTTACGGACTAGCGGGTCCCACAGATACGCAGTATTTT